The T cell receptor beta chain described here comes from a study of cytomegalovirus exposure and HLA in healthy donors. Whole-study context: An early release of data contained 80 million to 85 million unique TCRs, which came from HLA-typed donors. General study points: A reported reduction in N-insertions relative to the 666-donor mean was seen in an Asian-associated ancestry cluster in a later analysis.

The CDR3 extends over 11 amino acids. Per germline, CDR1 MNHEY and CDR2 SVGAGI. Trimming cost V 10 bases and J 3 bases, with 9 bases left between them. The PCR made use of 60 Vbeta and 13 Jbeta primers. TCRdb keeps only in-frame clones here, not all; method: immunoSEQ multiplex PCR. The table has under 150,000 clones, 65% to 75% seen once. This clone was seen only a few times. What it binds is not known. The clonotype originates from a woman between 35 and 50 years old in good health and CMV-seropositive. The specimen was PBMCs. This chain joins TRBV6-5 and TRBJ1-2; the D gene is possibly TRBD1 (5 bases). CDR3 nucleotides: TGTGCCACCGGGACTCACTATGGCTACACCTTC. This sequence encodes CATGTHYGYTF.